This T cell receptor beta chain was identified in a study of blood T cell repertoires in COVID-19. Study context: Specimens from acute and convalescent COVID-19 originated in the United States, Italy and Spain. T cells, B-cell-depleted T cells, or PBMCs provided the cDNA or gDNA that served as material.

Clones were sequenced by immunoSEQ multiplex PCR, and TCRdb holds only the in-frame ones, with some missing. The sample lists 450,000 or so clones, approximately 90% seen once, with less than 0.95% in the top ten. The receptor was isolated from a man aged 18-30 years with COVID-19, enrolled during active disease. Sample: peripheral blood.

In DNA, the CDR3 is TGTGCCAGCAGACAGGAATCAGCTGGGGCCAACGTCCTGACTTTC. Protein product: CASRQESAGANVLTF. The chain combines TRBV6-1 with TRBJ2-6, with D possibly being TRBD1 (5 bases). The CDR3 runs to 15 residues. Trimming stripped 6 bases from V and 2 bases from J, with 11 bases between. CDR1 MNHNS and CDR2 SASEGT come from the germline V gene.